The T cell receptor beta chain described here comes from a study of T-cell memory formation after mild COVID-19. Turning to the study itself: TCR clusters largely stayed donor specific. Study-level results: Later expanders leaned toward CD4+, whereas clones contracting from day 15 to 85 were balanced CD4/CD8.

TCRdb passed the 5' RACE reads through MiXCR, listing each CDR3 protein once. The sample lists around 83,000 distinct CDR3 sequences; about 23% were seen once. In regard to this clonotype: What it binds is not known.

Germline-derived CDR1 and CDR2 are SGHAT and FQNNGV. J lost 0 bases, V lost 6 bases, and 2 bases had no gene match. The CDR3 has 14 amino acids. The source is a young man who had mild COVID-19 (a few samples of this study predate the infection). Cell type and time point are not known. This chain links TRBV11-2 with TRBJ1-1; 9 positions agree with TRBD1. The sample comprised PBMCs or a T cell subset sorted from them (not recorded which). The CDR3 is CASRTGGVNTEAFF. CDR3 coding DNA: TGTGCCAGCAGGACAGGGGGAGTGAACACTGAAGCTTTCTTT.